The 21 T cell receptor beta chains below all came from one sample that was sequenced in a study of beta chain features in type 1 diabetes (dated by TCRdb to 2016 to 2018). Beyond this particular receptor, the publication reports: A moderate but significant shortening of TCRB CDR3 length was observed in type 1 diabetes patients in all four CD4+ subsets.

Their cognate antigens are unknown. Receptor libraries were prepared by the immunoSEQ multiplex PCR assay. The High Capacity cDNA Reverse Transcription Kit was used to reverse transcribe all of the isolated RNA, meaning that expressed TCRB transcripts were what got sequenced. TCRdb retrieved this table from immuneACCESS and kept in-frame rearrangements only. Not all clones are present; in checked studies, unresolved V genes account for under half, and no reason is known for the remainder. This sample is represented by fewer than 450,000 clones; less than 15% of them were singletons. The leading ten clones occupy about 0.015% of the sample. Sequencing was carried out using naive CD4+ T cells from blood. According to the study, the label for this sample's cell subset or site signals: true naive CD4+ T cells. The source of these receptors is a woman under 30 with type 1 diabetes.

This clone has just a few counts. J is TRBJ2-7 and V is TRBV5-1; 8 bases line up with TRBD2. In germline, CDR1 is SGHRS, CDR2 YFSETQ. This CDR3 has 14 residues. V trimming: 2 bases; J trimming: 2 bases; junction bases outside the gene matches: 3. The CDR3 DNA follows: TGCGCCAGCAGCTTTAGCGGGACAACCTACGAGCAGTACTTC. As protein: CASSFSGTTYEQYF.

This chain joins TRBV18 and TRBJ2-1, with 8 bases lining up with TRBD2. Germline CDR1 KGHSH, CDR2 LQKENI. This CDR3 is built from 18 residues. The V and J ends lost 0 bases and 5 bases, in that order; junction bases with no gene match: 12. The CDR3 region has the DNA TGTGCCAGCTCACCACCGGGATCTATAGCGGGGCTACACAATGAGCAGTTCTTC. Amino acids: CASSPPGSIAGLHNEQFF.

This clone was recorded a few times. This chain links TRBV5-8 with TRBJ1-2; D is possibly TRBD1 (5 bases). Germline lookup yields CDR1 SGHTS and CDR2 YDEGEE. V was trimmed by 0 bases and J by 4 bases, leaving 10 bases between them. This CDR3 contains 14 residues. The CDR3 DNA reads as TGTGCCAGCAGCTTGGTGCGGCAGGGCTATGGCTACACCTTC. It is translated as CASSLVRQGYGYTF.

This sequence joins TRBV5-1 and TRBJ1-1; no reliable D call. Per germline, CDR1 SGHRS and CDR2 YFSETQ. CDR3 length equals 14 residues. Trimming cost V 0 bases and J 3 bases, with 9 bases left between them. The CDR3 loop is CASSLGDGDTEAFF. In DNA form, the CDR3 reads TGCGCCAGCAGCTTGGGAGACGGAGACACTGAAGCTTTCTTT.

This chain links TRBV15 with TRBJ2-2, with D possibly TRBD1 on 6 matching bases. Germline CDR1 reads LNHNV; CDR2 reads YYDKDF (reference sequence). This CDR3 region has 16 residues. V shed 3 bases and J shed 6 bases, with 17 bases lying between them. DNA for the CDR3: TGTGCCACCAGCAGCAGGGCAGGGGAAATACCCGGGGAGCTGTTTTTT. Its protein product is CATSSRAGEIPGELFF.

This clone has only a few counts. The genes are TRBV18 and TRBJ1-2; no clear D gene. Per the germline V gene, CDR1 is KGHSH and CDR2 is LQKENI. Deletions cut 2 bases from V and 2 bases from J, with 12 bases between. The CDR3 sequence is 15 residues long. The CDR3 loop reads CASSPIGDSNYGYTF. The CDR3 nucleotides are TGTGCCAGCTCACCAATAGGAGACTCCAACTATGGCTACACCTTC.

The rearrangement uses TRBV6-5 and TRBJ1-1; 7 bases map to TRBD1. Germline CDR1 is MNHEY and CDR2 is SVGAGI. J lost 1 base, V lost 6 bases, and 8 bases had no gene match. The length of the CDR3 is 15 residues. The CDR3 DNA reads as TGTGCCAGCAGCATTCAGGGGGTGGGGAACACTGAAGCTTTCTTT. It encodes CASSIQGVGNTEAFF.

The rearrangement links TRBV2 to TRBJ2-7, with TRBD2 identical over 14 bases. This CDR3 region has 16 residues. V lost 6 bases and J lost 5; bases outside the gene matches: 9. Germline V gene data show CDR1 as SNHLY and CDR2 as FYNNEI. The DNA of the CDR3 is TGTGCCAGCAGGAAGGGACTAGCGGGAGTGGGGAACGAGCAGTACTTC. This translates into CASRKGLAGVGNEQYF.

The V and J genes are TRBV28 and TRBJ2-5; TRBD2 might be the D (5 bases). Trimming removed 6 bases at V and 7 bases at J, with 12 bases between. The CDR3 extends over 12 amino acids. From germline, CDR1 is MDHEN and CDR2 SYDVKM. CDR3: CASSNRGPTQYF. In DNA form, the CDR3 reads TGTGCCAGCAGCAACCGGGGTCCGACCCAGTACTTC.

Only a few counts were recorded for this clone. The chain couples TRBV27 to TRBJ2-7; D may be TRBD2 (7 bases). Germline V gene data show CDR1 as MNHEY and CDR2 as SMNVEV (reference sequence). The CDR3 has 13 residues. V lost 4 bases to trimming and J lost 7 bases, with 14 bases between them. The CDR3 spells CASSWGGAGEQYF. The CDR3 region has the DNA TGTGCCAGCAGTTGGGGGGGCGCGGGGGAGCAGTACTTC.

This clone has more than one count but fewer than ten. This chain uses TRBV13 with TRBJ2-1, with TRBD1 as a possible D gene (6 bases). The CDR3 sequence is 14 residues long. Germline lookup yields CDR1 PRHDT and CDR2 FYEKMQ (reference sequence). With 4 bases removed from V and 7 bases from J, the gap between germline ends came to 14 bases. In DNA, the CDR3 is TGTGCCAGCAGCTCACCCACAGGGTTGAATGAGCAGTTCTTC. This translates into CASSSPTGLNEQFF.

This clone was found a few times. This chain connects TRBV28 to TRBJ2-5; perhaps TRBD1 as D (7 bases). Germline assignment: CDR1 MDHEN and CDR2 SYDVKM. V was trimmed by 4 bases and J by 3 bases, leaving 15 bases between them. The CDR3 consists of 15 residues. This chain's CDR3 is CASSYQGRGEETQYF. The CDR3 DNA reads TGTGCCAGCAGTTACCAGGGCAGGGGGGAAGAGACCCAGTACTTC.

This clone was recorded a few times. The genes are TRBV7-9 and TRBJ2-3, with D possibly matching TRBD2 (5 bases). Germline values: CDR1 SEHNR, CDR2 FQNEAQ (reference sequence). The CDR3 is 15 amino acids. The V gene lost 1 base and the J gene lost 1 base, with 9 bases spanning the gap. Written as DNA, the CDR3 is TGTGCCAGCAGCTTAGAAGCGGTACGCACAGATACGCAGTATTTT. This translates into CASSLEAVRTDTQYF.

This clone has only a few counts. The genes are TRBV5-1 and TRBJ1-4; D remains unclear. V lost 3 bases to trimming and J lost 2 bases, with 5 bases between them. The length of the CDR3 is 13 residues. Looked up from germline, CDR1 is SGHRS and CDR2 is YFSETQ. CDR3 amino acids: CASSSRTNEKLFF. The CDR3 DNA reads as TGCGCCAGCAGCTCGCGGACTAATGAAAAACTGTTTTTT.

V gene TRBV9 combines with J gene TRBJ2-7, with D possibly being TRBD2 (5 bases). Germline assignment: CDR1 SGDLS and CDR2 YYNGEE. The CDR3 loop spans 13 amino acids. V gave up 2 bases and J gave up 0 bases, with 6 bases separating them. CDR3 coding DNA: TGTGCCAGCAGCGTGGACTTCTCCTACGAGCAGTACTTC. Its protein product is CASSVDFSYEQYF. The full variable domain, with the rest looked up from reference TRBV9 and TRBJ2-7, is DSGVTQTPKHLITATGQRVTLRCSPRSGDLSVYWYQQSLDQGLQFLIQYYNGEERAKGNILERFSAQQFPDLHSELNLSSLELGDSALYFCASSVDFSYEQYFGPGTRLTVT.

The chain combines TRBV29-1 with TRBJ1-1, with a possible D match to TRBD1 (6 bases). The germline V gene has CDR1 SQVTM and CDR2 ANQGSEA. The V end was cut by 3 bases, the J end by 4 bases, with 9 bases between. This CDR3 has 12 residues. This CDR3 reads CSVDTGLTEAFF. The CDR3 region has the DNA TGCAGCGTTGATACAGGGCTCACTGAAGCTTTCTTT. The whole variable domain, filled in from reference TRBV29-1 and TRBJ1-1, reads SAVISQKPSRDICQRGTSLTIQCQVDSQVTMMFWYRQQPGQSLTLIATANQGSEATYESGFVIDKFPISRPNLTFSTLTVSNMSPEDSSIYLCSVDTGLTEAFFGQGTRLTVV.

The chain couples TRBV28 to TRBJ2-1; 9 bases are a match to TRBD2. Germline V CDR1 and CDR2: MDHEN, SYDVKM. The CDR3 extends over 15 amino acids. V lost 8 bases to trimming and J lost 7 bases; unmatched junction nucleotides: 12. The CDR3 nucleotides read TGTGCCAGCGGGGCGGGCGGGAGGGTGTTTAATGAGCAGTTCTTC. Its translation: CASGAGGRVFNEQFF. The full variable domain, rest sourced from reference TRBV28 and TRBJ2-1, is DVKVTQSSRYLVKRTGEKVFLECVQDMDHENMFWYRQDPGLGLRLIYFSYDVKMKEKGDIPEGYSVSREKKERFSLILESASTNQTSMYLCASGAGGRVFNEQFFGPGTRLTVL.

The V call is TRBV4-3, the J call TRBJ2-1; D remains unclear. The CDR3 loop spans 16 amino acids. Trimming shortened V by 3 bases and J by 4 bases, and 16 bases separated the two germline ends. CDR1 and CDR2 (germline): LGHNA, YSLEER. CDR3 coding DNA: TGCGCCAGCAGCCAGATGACGACGAGACAATACAATGAGCAGTTCTTC. It encodes CASSQMTTRQYNEQFF.

This clone came up a few times. This chain links TRBV30 with TRBJ1-1; perhaps TRBD1 as D (5 bases). The CDR3 length is 14 residues. CDR1 is GTSNPN, CDR2 SVGIG, per germline (reference sequence). V was clipped by 3 bases and J by 1 base, with 12 bases between them. CDR3 nucleotide sequence: TGTGCCTGGAGCGGGGACTGGAGGAACACTGAAGCTTTCTTT. It translates to CAWSGDWRNTEAFF. The entire variable domain, with the rest obtained from reference TRBV30 and TRBJ1-1, is as follows: SQTIHQWPATLVQPVGSPLSLECTVEGTSNPNLYWYRQAAGRGLQLLFYSVGIGQISSEVPQNLSASRPQDRQFILSSKKLLLSDSGFYLCAWSGDWRNTEAFFGQGTRLTVV.

This clone was recorded at least ten times. The chain recombines TRBV4-3 with TRBJ2-1, with D possibly matching TRBD2 (5 bases). V was shortened by 2 bases and J by 10 bases, with 12 bases between the two germline ends. Germline-derived CDR1 and CDR2 are LGHNA and YSLEER. The CDR3 loop spans 13 amino acids. The chain's CDR3 is CASSQSMEREQFF. The CDR3 nucleotides are TGCGCCAGCAGCCAATCGATGGAGCGGGAGCAGTTCTTC.

CDR3 loop: CASSQGTGSYEQYF. CDR3 DNA: TGTGCCAGCAGCCAGGGGACAGGGTCCTACGAGCAGTACTTC. The chain combines TRBV11-3 with TRBJ2-7; 9 nucleotides agree with TRBD1. Trimming removed 5 bases from V and 1 base from J; junction bases left unmatched: 3. Germline assignment: CDR1 SGHNT and CDR2 YENEEA. The CDR3 is 14 amino acids.